This T cell receptor beta chain was recorded in a study of blood T cell repertoires in COVID-19 (dated by TCRdb to about 2020). Notes on the research overall: Samples from collaborators originated in the United States, Italy and Spain and spanned both the acute and convalescent phases of COVID-19. Deeply sampled blood TCRbeta repertoires from subjects exposed to, actively infected with, or recovered from COVID-19 were included in the dataset. The material from the prospective study consisted of cDNA or gDNA derived from T cells, B-cell-depleted T cells, or PBMCs. Where available, HLA class I and class II types were obtained from metadata supplied by the sample provider rather than from assay-based typing. The repertoires were released in a freely available public database intended as a resource for research on the immune response to SARS-CoV-2. Sample metadata almost always included a de-identified subject ID, COVID-19 status, age in years and sex. Samples were obtained from the ongoing ImmuneRACE study (first 160 participants) and from 1,254 subjects provided by 6 global collaborators. General findings and caveats noted by the study authors: The quantity of clinical and demographic metadata differed by source and by participant and was supplied without curation.

As regards this clone: The antigen it binds to is not known. Base qualities are not at hand, and no much larger clone is one base apart.

The immunoSEQ Assay, a bias-controlled multiplex PCR, was used to amplify TCRbeta CDR3 regions from genomic DNA. For the original study's pipeline: The number of nucleated cells in each sample was estimated from the amplification of reference gene primers within the assay. Sequence reads were collapsed and filtered to measure the absolute abundance of every unique TCRbeta CDR3 rearrangement. Productive Simpson clonality was computed per sample as the square root of Simpson's diversity index over productive rearrangements. The source is immuneACCESS, and TCRdb retained only in-frame sequences with V and J called. Part of the clones is not carried over; for the studies checked, unresolved V genes explain less than half of this, and the remainder is unexplained. Clone size and V and J calls were adopted from that table, with D and trimming inferred from the DNA. This sample is represented by 35,000 to 45,000 clones; about 88% of them were singletons. The ten largest clones take up approximately 2.4% of the sample.

The CDR3 goes from the cysteine to the phenylalanine over 13 residues. This entry keeps only the CDR3 DNA: 39 bases, framed from base 1. V loses 3 bases, J loses 8 bases, and the germline ends lie 12 bases apart. Reading the germline V gene gives CDR1 SGHRS and CDR2 YFSETQ. The collaborating institutions used their own protocols to collect whole blood in K2EDTA tubes. For TCRbeta analysis, collaborators shipped samples in one of three forms: frozen whole blood, isolated PBMCs, or DNA extracted from either of those sample types. Sequenced input: peripheral blood. The clonotype was recovered from a human donor in a cohort sampled during active COVID-19. This chain joins TRBV5-1 to TRBJ1-5; TRBD1 is a weak D gene call, 5 bases matching. The DNA sequence reads TGCGCCAGCAGCTCTGGACGGGGGGAGCCCCAGCATTTT. The translation is CASSSGRGEPQHF.